The count of the clone carrying this T cell receptor (beta chain) is one. Its specificity is unknown. The CDR3 consists of 15 residues. Germline V lookup: CDR1 SGDLS, CDR2 YYNGEE. The ends were cut back, 0 bases at V and 4 bases at J, with 14 bases in the middle. These data belong to a study of shared clonotypes between healthy human individuals. As for the study in general: The study used three CD4 naive, three CD4 memory, two CD8 naive and one CD8 memory plate per donor.

Study findings and constraints: Specimens sampled were limited to blood, with tissue repertoires likely differing. Shared across several donors were 4% to 5% of the naive CD4 clonotypes. Few donors limited the genetic and exposure-history diversity represented.

Sequencing used immunoSEQ multiplex PCR; TCRdb keeps in-frame clones, though not all of them. This table has about 2.3 million clones, more than 85% appearing once. The clonotype comes from a man between 18 and 35 years old in good health. Some clones in this sample may be carry-over from other donors' samples. The genes are TRBV9 and TRBJ2-7; either TRBD1 or TRBD2 may supply D (6 bases each). What was sequenced was naive CD4+ T cells from PBMCs. Subset described: CD45RA+ positively selected. The DNA of the CDR3 is TGTGCCAGCAGCGTAGCCGGGGGCGCGTTTTACGAGCAGTACTTC. Protein: CASSVAGGAFYEQYF.